What follows describes a single TCR beta chain. In this sample, this clonotype turned up many times. Its antigen remains unidentified. Base-call qualities are not available, and no considerably larger clone is one nucleotide away. The data were taken from a study of low-dose radiotherapy and immunotherapy resistance in tumors (dated by TCRdb to 2022 to 2024). Turning to the overall study: In Cohort 1, 0.5 Gy per fraction was delivered every 2 weeks, and a total PTV dose of 6.5 Gy was prescribed. Patients in Cohort 2 were given 1 Gy per fraction every two weeks, for a total of 13 Gy across 26 weeks. Patients were given nivolumab as a 240 mg flat dose every two weeks and ipilimumab at 1 mg/kg every six weeks, with both drugs delivered intravenously. Cyclophosphamide 200 mg/m2 was given intravenously every two weeks, one day before each radiation and immunotherapy administration. Starting on cycle 1 day 1, patients took 300 mg of aspirin by mouth once daily for four cycles. No randomization into treatment groups was done for the people taking part in the trial. Eight patients were included in the translational analysis, namely three from the first dose cohort plus the first five from the second dose cohort.

The CDR3, cysteine through phenylalanine, is 14 amino acids long. CDR3 DNA only is kept here, 42 bases in frame from base 1. Looking up the germline V gene yields CDR1 MNHEY and CDR2 SVGAGI. V is cut back by 8 bases and J by 6 bases, with 6 bases in the junction unmatched. First-strand cDNA was synthesized using Superscript III and a set of TRAV- and TRBV-specific primers, so that both TCRalpha and TCRbeta chains were covered. TCRs were amplified with Phusion for roughly 20 PCR cycles, with a constant-region primer paired with the adapter attached to the V primers. The isolated mRNA was amplified using the MessageAmp II aRNA Amplification Kit, with in vitro transcription performed for roughly 15 hours at 37 degrees C. The Dynabeads mRNA DIRECT Purification Kit was used to isolate mRNA for TCR sequencing. Indexed Illumina adapters were added in a second Phusion PCR of around 23 cycles, and the PCR products were purified with AMPure XP beads. Deep sequencing of the TCRalpha and TCRbeta libraries was carried out on an Illumina MiniSeq instrument. Processing in the source paper ran as follows. Custom Perl scripts were used to pool TCR sequences that encoded the same protein, to remove out-of-frame sequences, and to calculate the abundance of each clonotype. The analysis excluded TCR sequences that were supported by just one read. Shannon entropy, Gini index, clonality, richness, and the frequency of TCRs shared between repertoires were included as repertoire metrics. The public reads were run again by TCRdb, first through fastp at Q25 and then through MiXCR, and only productive beta chains were kept. Rows are unified per CDR3 protein, each entry keeping the most common DNA and genes. The authors' filters were not applied to this entry. The sample profile shows 40,000 or so distinct CDR3 sequences; roughly 20% of them were found once. The ten largest clones add up to about 9.2% of the sample.

The time point label on this specimen signifies: after trial treatment. The label giving this sample's treatment or condition can be read as: LDRT plus nivolumab, ipilimumab, low-dose cyclophosphamide and aspirin (RACIN trial). Donors were enrolled in RACIN, a single-arm phase I dose-escalation trial combining nivolumab, ipilimumab, aspirin, low-dose cyclophosphamide and low-dose radiotherapy. Patients with advanced, TIL-negative solid tumors were considered eligible. The clonotype comes from a female donor with ovarian cancer. The chain joins TRBV6-5 to TRBJ2-2; 10 central bases correspond to TRBD2. The sequencing used PBMCs, collected after low-dose radiotherapy plus immunotherapy. The CDR3 region: CASRAGGASGELFF. The DNA sequence follows: TGTGCCAGCCGAGCGGGGGGGGCATCCGGGGAGCTGTTTTTT.